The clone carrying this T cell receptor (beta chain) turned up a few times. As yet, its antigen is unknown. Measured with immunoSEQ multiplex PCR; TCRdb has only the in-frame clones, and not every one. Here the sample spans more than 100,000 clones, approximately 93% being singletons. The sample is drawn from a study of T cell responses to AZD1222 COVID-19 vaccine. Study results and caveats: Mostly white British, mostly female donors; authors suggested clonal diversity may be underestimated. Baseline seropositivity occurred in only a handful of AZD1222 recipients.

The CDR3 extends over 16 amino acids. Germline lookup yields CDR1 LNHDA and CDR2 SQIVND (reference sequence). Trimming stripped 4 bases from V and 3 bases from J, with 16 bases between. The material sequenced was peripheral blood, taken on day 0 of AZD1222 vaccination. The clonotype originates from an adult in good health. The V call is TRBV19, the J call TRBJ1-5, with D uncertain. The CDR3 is CASSTRAGGHNQPQHF. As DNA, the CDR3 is TGTGCCAGTAGTACCCGGGCAGGAGGGCACAATCAGCCCCAGCATTTT.